These 27 T cell receptor beta chains came from one sample sequenced in a study of cytomegalovirus exposure and HLA in healthy donors. Primers: 60 Vbeta forward and 13 Jbeta reverse. Assay used: immunoSEQ multiplex PCR; TCRdb lists only in-frame clones, some missing. Counted here are 93,000 or so clones, around 67% occurring once; the ten biggest clones make up 2.5% to 4%. Source material: PBMCs. The receptors stem from a woman between 45 and 60 years old in good health and CMV-seronegative.

This rearrangement joins TRBV5-4 to TRBJ2-2; a weak D match, TRBD2 (7 bases). This CDR3 region has 16 residues. CDR1 is SGHNT, CDR2 YYREEE, per germline (reference sequence). Trimming stripped 0 bases from V and 3 bases from J, with 12 bases between. CDR3 sequence (DNA): TGTGCCAGCAGCTTGGCCCGCGGGGGCCACACCGGGGAGCTGTTTTTT. This encodes CASSLARGGHTGELFF.

The CDR3 nucleotides are TGTGCCAGCAAAGACAGGGCGGCCTACAATGAGCAGTTCTTC. Amino acids: CASKDRAAYNEQFF. The chain has TRBV7-9 and TRBJ2-1; 7 positions match TRBD1. CDR1 and CDR2 from the germline V gene are SEHNR and FQNEAQ (reference sequence). V was clipped by 7 bases and J by 2 bases; unmatched bases: 5. The CDR3 runs to 14 residues.

This clone was counted a few times. The V gene is TRBV7-6, the J gene TRBJ2-2; TRBD2 aligns across 7 bases. Trimming cost V 1 base and J 3 bases; bases outside gene matches: 8. Germline V lookup: CDR1 SGHVS, CDR2 FNYEAQ. This CDR3 region has 17 residues. The CDR3 loop is CASSLGWEGQHTGELFF. The CDR3 region has the DNA TGTGCCAGCAGCTTAGGGTGGGAGGGGCAGCACACCGGGGAGCTGTTTTTT.

This clone was seen more than once but under ten times. The gene calls are TRBV19 and TRBJ1-2; TRBD1 might be the D (5 bases). The CDR3 extends over 13 amino acids. Germline V gene lookup returns CDR1 LNHDA and CDR2 SQIVND (reference sequence). Trimming stripped 4 bases from V and 8 bases from J, with 14 bases between. Written as DNA, the CDR3 is TGTGCCAGTAGTACGGACACCCTTTTCGGCTACACCTTC. Protein sequence: CASSTDTLFGYTF. The full variable domain, with the rest looked up from reference TRBV19 and TRBJ1-2, is DGGITQSPKYLFRKEGQNVTLSCEQNLNHDAMYWYRQDPGQGLRLIYYSQIVNDFQKGDIAEGYSVSREKKESFPLTVTSAQKNPTAFYLCASSTDTLFGYTFGSGTRLTVV.

Only a few counts were recorded for this clone. The chain has TRBV19 and TRBJ2-2; tentative D call: TRBD1 (7 bases). This CDR3 region has 14 residues. Trimming pared 6 bases from V and 7 bases from J, leaving 15 bases between. The germline gives CDR1 LNHDA, CDR2 SQIVND (reference sequence). The CDR3 loop reads CASRSRQGGGELFF. The CDR3 DNA reads as TGTGCCAGTAGATCCCGACAGGGAGGCGGGGAGCTGTTTTTT.

The chain is built from TRBV7-2 and TRBJ2-3; 9 bases line up with TRBD1. Germline CDR1 and CDR2: SGHTA and FQGNSA. The V segment lost 1 base and the J segment 3 bases; nucleotides outside the gene matches: 2. CDR3 length: 15 amino acids. CDR3 amino acids: CASSLDGTGTDTQYF. CDR3 nucleotide sequence: TGTGCCAGCAGCTTAGACGGGACAGGGACAGATACGCAGTATTTT.

The V gene is TRBV7-2, the J gene TRBJ1-1, with D unclear. The CDR3 sequence is 15 residues long. The germline CDR1 and CDR2 sequences are SGHTA and FQGNSA. Between the trimmed V and J ends, which lost 1 base and 0 bases, there was a span of 9 bases. The CDR3 reads CASSLVRVLNTEAFF. CDR3 DNA: TGTGCCAGCAGCTTAGTTCGGGTGTTGAACACTGAAGCTTTCTTT.

The rearrangement joins TRBV5-8 to TRBJ2-3; 9 bases are shared with TRBD1. After removal of 0 bases from V and 3 bases from J, the junction contained 5 bases not matched to a gene. CDR3 length equals 16 residues. Looked up from germline, CDR1 is SGHTS and CDR2 is YDEGEE. As DNA, the CDR3 is TGTGCCAGCAGCTTGGTTTTACAGGGGGCGACAGATACGCAGTATTTT. As protein: CASSLVLQGATDTQYF.

In nucleotides, the CDR3 is TGTGCCAGCAGCGCAATACGACAGGGTGGTGGCTACACCTTC. This codes for CASSAIRQGGGYTF. This rearrangement joins TRBV9 to TRBJ1-2; 7 bases fit TRBD1. Germline-derived CDR1 and CDR2 are SGDLS and YYNGEE. This CDR3 has 14 residues. After removal of 3 bases from V and 7 bases from J, the junction contained 9 bases not matched to a gene.

This clone was seen only a few times. V gene TRBV4-2 combines with J gene TRBJ2-1; the D gene is possibly TRBD1 (5 bases). This CDR3 comprises 17 residues. V lost 4 bases, J lost 1 base, and 17 bases lay in between. Per germline, CDR1 LGHNA and CDR2 YNFKEQ. CDR3 sequence: CASSPEQAATSYNEQFF. As DNA, the CDR3 is TGTGCCAGCAGCCCCGAACAGGCGGCCACGTCCTACAATGAGCAGTTCTTC.

The CDR3 DNA reads TGCGCCAGCAGCTTGGCCCCAGGAAGCTCTGGAAACACCATATATTTT. Protein product: CASSLAPGSSGNTIYF. The rearrangement links TRBV5-1 to TRBJ1-3; D remains unclear. This CDR3 region has 16 residues. Germline CDR1 reads SGHRS; CDR2 reads YFSETQ. Trimming removed 0 bases at V and 0 bases at J, with 10 bases between. Looking up the rest from reference TRBV5-1 and TRBJ1-3 gives the full variable domain: KAGVTQTPRYLIKTRGQQVTLSCSPISGHRSVSWYQQTPGQGLQFLFEYFSETQRNKGNFPGRFSGRQFSNSRSEMNVSTLELGDSALYLCASSLAPGSSGNTIYFGEGSWLTVV.

This clone showed up just once. The chain couples TRBV5-1 to TRBJ2-7, with TRBD2 as a possible D gene (6 bases). This CDR3 comprises 16 residues. Germline values: CDR1 SGHRS, CDR2 YFSETQ. Trimming took off 4 bases at V and 0 bases at J, with 17 bases between the two ends. This CDR3 reads CASSPWGTGSSYEQYF. The CDR3 nucleotides are TGCGCCAGCAGCCCGTGGGGGACCGGGAGCTCCTACGAGCAGTACTTC.

The chain couples TRBV4-2 to TRBJ2-7; no clear D. Trimming took off 2 bases at V and 3 bases at J, with 17 bases between the two ends. The CDR3 is 16 amino acids. Per the germline V gene, CDR1 is LGHNA and CDR2 is YNFKEQ. CDR3 nucleotide sequence: TGTGCCAGCAGCCAATCTGTCCGAGGCAGAATCTACGAGCAGTACTTC. Amino acids: CASSQSVRGRIYEQYF.

This clone has only a few counts. This chain uses TRBV6-5 with TRBJ2-3; 10 bases agree with TRBD2. The J segment lost 3 bases and the V segment lost 2 bases, leaving 2 bases of the junction unmatched. This CDR3 has 15 amino acids. The germline V gene encodes CDR1 MNHEY and CDR2 SVGAGI. CDR3 sequence (DNA): TGTGCCAGCAGTTACCTAGCGGGGGAAACAGATACGCAGTATTTT. Translated, it gives CASSYLAGETDTQYF.

The CDR3 spells CASSPDRGHEQYF. DNA for the CDR3: TGCGCCAGCAGCCCTGACAGGGGCCACGAGCAGTACTTC. This rearrangement joins TRBV5-1 to TRBJ2-7; 8 nucleotides match TRBD1. The CDR3 sequence is 13 residues long. V shed 4 bases and J 5 bases; nucleotides not matched to a gene: 5. Germline CDR1 is SGHRS and CDR2 is YFSETQ.

The chain links TRBV11-3 to TRBJ2-4; 8 bases map to TRBD2. The ends lost 5 bases at V and 4 bases at J; junction bases unmatched: 10. CDR1 is SGHNT and CDR2 is YENEEA in the germline V gene. This CDR3 has 16 amino acids. The CDR3 region is CASSPGREGFKNIQYF. The CDR3 region has the DNA TGTGCCAGCAGCCCCGGCCGGGAGGGTTTTAAAAACATTCAGTACTTC.

This sequence joins TRBV30 and TRBJ2-1; 10 bases align to TRBD2. Germline V CDR1 and CDR2: GTSNPN, SVGIG (reference sequence). This CDR3 comprises 13 residues. As DNA, the CDR3 is TGTGCGCCGGAAGCGGGAGGGGGGAATGAGCAGTTCTTC. Its protein is CAPEAGGGNEQFF.

This chain joins TRBV6-6 and TRBJ2-5; a weak D match, TRBD1 (5 bases). Between the trimmed V and J ends, which lost 3 bases and 4 bases, there was a span of 6 bases. The length of the CDR3 is 12 residues. CDR1 is MNHNY, CDR2 SVGAGI, per germline (reference sequence). The CDR3 here is CASSYGAETQYF. The CDR3 DNA follows: TGTGCCAGCAGTTATGGGGCAGAGACCCAGTACTTC.

The genes are TRBV7-2 and TRBJ2-3; 12 nucleotides match TRBD2. V gave up 6 bases and J gave up 4 bases; unmatched junction bases: 2. Germline CDR1 reads SGHTA; CDR2 reads FQGNSA. CDR3 size: 14 residues. The CDR3 DNA follows: TGTGCCAGCAGGACTAGCGGGAGTTCAGATACGCAGTATTTT. Its protein is CASRTSGSSDTQYF.

The chain links TRBV21-1 to TRBJ1-4; TRBD1 is the table's D call, not checked against the DNA. TRBV21-1 is classified as a pseudogene. This CDR3 region has 16 residues. The CDR3 nucleotides read TGTGCCAGCAGCAGCAACAGGGGTGGAGGGTGTGAAAAACTGTTTTTT. Translated, it gives CASSSNRGGGCEKLFF.

The chain couples TRBV18 to TRBJ2-6; perhaps TRBD1 as D (5 bases). The CDR3 spans 15 residues. CDR1 and CDR2 (germline): KGHSH, LQKENI. Trimming took 3 bases from V and 1 from J, leaving 7 bases between them. The CDR3 DNA reads as TGTGCCAGCTCACCGGACAAGTCTGGGGCCAACGTCCTGACTTTC. It encodes CASSPDKSGANVLTF.

The V gene is TRBV6-6, the J gene TRBJ2-1; 9 positions agree with TRBD1. This CDR3 contains 15 residues. CDR1 and CDR2 (germline): MNHNY, SVGAGI (reference sequence). J gave up 4 bases and V 6 bases, and 7 bases lay outside the gene matches. The CDR3 protein is CASRSTGGLYNEQFF. DNA of the CDR3: TGTGCCAGCAGATCGACAGGGGGGTTATACAATGAGCAGTTCTTC.

The chain links TRBV11-3 to TRBJ2-1; 7 bases fit TRBD2. This CDR3 region has 15 residues. With V trimmed by 3 bases and J by 1 base, 3 bases remained unmatched. The germline V gene has CDR1 SGHNT and CDR2 YENEEA. Written as DNA, the CDR3 is TGTGCCAGCAGCTTCTCTAGCGGATCCTACAATGAGCAGTTCTTC. Amino acids: CASSFSSGSYNEQFF.

V and J are TRBV29-1 and TRBJ2-3; TRBD2 aligns across 7 bases. Germline CDR1 and CDR2: SQVTM and ANQGSEA. V lost 8 bases to trimming and J lost 4 bases; unmatched junction nucleotides: 12. The CDR3 is made up of 14 amino acids. The CDR3 is CSTRVGGRSDTQYF. The CDR3 bases are TGCAGCACACGCGTGGGAGGGCGTTCAGATACGCAGTATTTT.

CDR3 in amino acids: CASSSLFQRGGGAYNEQFF. As DNA, the CDR3 is TGTGCCAGCAGCTCCTTATTCCAGCGGGGGGGCGGGGCCTACAATGAGCAGTTCTTC. The chain combines TRBV11-2 with TRBJ2-1, with 10 bases matching TRBD2. The germline CDR1 and CDR2 sequences are SGHAT and FQNNGV. This CDR3 has 19 residues. Unmatched junction bases numbered 14, after V lost 4 bases and J lost 2 bases.

DNA of the CDR3: TGTGCCAGCAGAAACGGTGCCCCGAACACTGAAGCTTTCTTT. Its translation: CASRNGAPNTEAFF. The chain joins TRBV28 to TRBJ1-1; D gene uncertain. The CDR3 is 14 amino acids. Trimming left V 6 bases short and J 1 base short, with 12 bases between. Germline assignment: CDR1 MDHEN and CDR2 SYDVKM.

The V gene is TRBV7-8, the J gene TRBJ2-7; 8 nucleotides align to TRBD1. Germline assignment: CDR1 SGHVS and CDR2 FQNEAQ. The junction had 16 bases not matched to a gene; V was cut back by 5 bases and J by 7 bases. The CDR3 spans 16 residues. The CDR3 loop is CASSLYRDRRLREQYF. DNA for the CDR3: TGTGCCAGCAGCCTTTACCGGGACAGGAGACTACGGGAGCAGTACTTC.